Listed below are T cell receptor beta chains from one sample, sequenced in a study of blood T cell repertoires in COVID-19. The method was immunoSEQ multiplex PCR; TCRdb's version includes in-frame clones alone and lacks a portion of them. In the table there are some 110,000 clones, 75% to 90% of which are singletons. The material sequenced was peripheral blood. The receptors were gathered from a woman aged 70-85 years with acute or convalescent COVID-19. Both conserved end residues are part of each CDR3. D genes are given only for firm matches. Clone size is given for some rows only: seen once, a few or many times, or a class if the clone is expanded.

abundance	d_gene	v_gene	j_gene	CDR3aa	CDR3nt
.	.	TRBV6-5	TRBJ1-2	CASRGGYRENYGYTF	TGTGCCAGCAGAGGAGGTTACAGGGAGAACTATGGCTACACCTTC
.	TRBD1	TRBV12-3/TRBV12-4	TRBJ1-1	CASSPDRGAEAFF	TGTGCCAGCAGCCCCGACAGGGGTGCTGAAGCTTTCTTT
.	.	TRBV12-3/TRBV12-4	TRBJ2-7	CASSFDRIYEQYF	TGTGCCAGCAGTTTCGACAGGATCTACGAGCAGTACTTC
.	.	TRBV28	TRBJ1-1	CASTLVYQGDTEAFF	TGTGCCAGCACTCTGGTATACCAGGGTGATACTGAAGCTTTCTTT
few	TRBD1	TRBV7-9	TRBJ2-2	CASSLGQGASNTGELFF	TGTGCCAGCAGCCTCGGACAGGGGGCATCGAACACCGGGGAGCTGTTTTTT
.	TRBD2	TRBV7-3	TRBJ2-3	CASSPGTSGTDTQYF	TGTGCCAGCAGCCCGGGGACTAGCGGCACAGATACGCAGTATTTT
.	.	TRBV3-1/TRBV3-2	TRBJ1-1	CASSQVAGMSTEAFF	TGTGCCAGCAGCCAAGTAGCGGGCATGAGCACTGAAGCTTTCTTT
.	.	TRBV5-1	TRBJ2-3	CASSLVGGVVADTQYF	TGCGCCAGCAGCTTGGTAGGGGGAGTAGTGGCAGATACGCAGTATTTT
.	TRBD1	TRBV6-1	TRBJ1-6	CASSEDTGGGSPLHF	TGTGCCAGCAGTGAAGATACAGGGGGAGGTTCACCCCTCCACTTT
.	.	TRBV11-2	TRBJ2-7	CASSLSTGEVYEQYF	TGTGCCAGCAGCTTAAGCACAGGGGAGGTCTACGAGCAGTACTTC
few	TRBD2	TRBV19	TRBJ2-1	CASSIPSGRAEQFF	TGTGCCAGTAGTATCCCCTCGGGGAGGGCTGAGCAGTTCTTC
.	TRBD1	TRBV6-5	TRBJ1-2	CASSYSDRGGYGYTF	TGTGCCAGCAGTTACTCGGACAGGGGGGGGTATGGCTACACCTTC
.	.	TRBV5-1	TRBJ1-6	CASSLESPGNNSPLHF	TGCGCCAGCAGCTTGGAGTCCCCAGGGAATAATTCACCCCTCCACTTT
.	TRBD2	TRBV29-1	TRBJ2-5	CSVVLGGGAIEEETQYF	TGCAGCGTTGTTCTTGGCGGGGGGGCTATAGAGGAAGAGACCCAGTACTTC
.	TRBD1	TRBV6-2/TRBV6-3	TRBJ2-7	CASSYDRGKGEQYF	TGTGCCAGCAGTTATGACAGGGGAAAAGGGGAGCAGTACTTC
.	.	TRBV19	TRBJ2-2	CASRRAGRYTGELFF	TGTGCCAGTAGAAGGGCGGGGCGCTACACCGGGGAGCTGTTTTTT
.	TRBD2	TRBV19	TRBJ2-1	CASSLPGLANHEQFF	TGTGCCAGTAGTCTGCCGGGACTAGCGAATCATGAGCAGTTCTTC
.	TRBD2	TRBV19	TRBJ2-1	CASTSRGRNYNEQFF	TGTGCCAGTACCTCCCGCGGGAGAAACTACAATGAGCAGTTCTTC
.	TRBD2	TRBV7-8	TRBJ2-5	CASSLSRTGRGRVQETQYF	TGTGCCAGCAGCTTAAGTCGAACGGGACGTGGGAGGGTTCAAGAGACCCAGTACTTC
.	.	TRBV7-6	TRBJ1-5	CASSLGGDNNQPQHF	TGTGCCAGCAGCTTAGGCGGGGATAACAATCAGCCCCAGCATTTT
.	TRBD2	TRBV3-1/TRBV3-2	TRBJ2-7	CASSRGTSGRRHEQYF	TGTGCCAGCAGCCGAGGGACTAGCGGGAGACGCCACGAGCAGTACTTC
.	.	TRBV6-5	TRBJ1-1	CASSIQGSDTEAFF	TGTGCCAGCAGTATACAGGGTTCGGACACTGAAGCTTTCTTT
few	.	TRBV11-2	TRBJ2-3	CASSFGDRITDTQYF	TGTGCCAGCAGCTTCGGCGACAGGATCACAGATACGCAGTATTTT
.	TRBD1	TRBV28	TRBJ2-5	CASSRTGGVETQYF	TGTGCCAGCAGTAGGACAGGGGGCGTGGAGACCCAGTACTTC
.	TRBD1	TRBV9	TRBJ1-4	CASSPTGQSEKLFF	TGTGCCAGCAGCCCGACAGGGCAGTCTGAAAAACTGTTTTTT
few	.	TRBV19	TRBJ2-6	CASSTLPQGLASSGANVLTF	TGTGCCAGTAGTACATTACCTCAGGGGCTTGCCTCCTCTGGGGCCAACGTCCTGACTTTC
.	.	TRBV3-1/TRBV3-2	TRBJ2-1	CASSQATRFNEQFF	TGTGCCAGCAGCCAAGCGACTAGATTCAATGAGCAGTTCTTC
.	.	TRBV11-3	TRBJ2-2	CASSLRTGELFF	TGTGCCAGCAGCCTCCGCACCGGGGAGCTGTTTTTT
.	TRBD1	TRBV5-8	TRBJ1-2	CASSYGTGIYGYTF	TGTGCCAGCAGCTACGGGACAGGAATCTATGGCTACACCTTC
.	TRBD2	TRBV3-1/TRBV3-2	TRBJ2-2	CASSQDHSSGNTGELFF	TGTGCCAGCAGCCAAGATCATTCTAGCGGGAACACCGGGGAGCTGTTTTTT
few	.	TRBV4-2	TRBJ2-7	CASSQGLGGEQYF	TGTGCCAGCAGCCAAGGATTGGGCGGGGAGCAGTACTTC
.	TRBD1	TRBV11-3	TRBJ2-7	CASSLAGTGAYEQYF	TGTGCCAGCAGCTTAGCTGGGACAGGGGCCTACGAGCAGTACTTC